Following are 15 T cell receptor beta chains from one sample sequenced in a study of blood T cell repertoires in COVID-19. This table comes from immunoSEQ multiplex PCR, and its TCRdb copy is limited to in-frame clones, with some not included. The data contain a few hundred thousand clones, 70% to 90% of them singletons. Sequences were obtained from peripheral blood. These receptor sequences come from a man in his late teens or twenties with COVID-19, enrolled during active disease.

The genes are TRBV2 and TRBJ2-1; tentative D call: TRBD2 (5 bases). The CDR3 is 14 residues long. Germline V CDR1 and CDR2: SNHLY, FYNNEI. The ends were cut back, 4 bases at V and 5 bases at J, with 12 bases in the middle. In DNA, the CDR3 is TGTGCCAGCAGTGTCTACAGCGGACACAATGAGCAGTTCTTC. Translating it yields CASSVYSGHNEQFF.

The rearrangement uses TRBV6-5 and TRBJ2-7, with a tentative D call TRBD2 (6 bases). CDR3 length: 13 residues. CDR1 MNHEY and CDR2 SVGAGI come from the germline V gene. V was trimmed by 6 bases and J by 2 bases, leaving 11 bases between them. CDR3 in amino acids: CASSGTLAYEQYF. DNA of the CDR3: TGTGCCAGCAGCGGGACTCTTGCCTACGAGCAGTACTTC.

This clone was detected only a few times. The rearrangement joins TRBV7-9 to TRBJ2-2; TRBD1 might be the D (5 bases). Looked up from germline, CDR1 is SEHNR and CDR2 is FQNEAQ (reference sequence). Trimming stripped 5 bases from V and 0 bases from J, with 13 bases between. This CDR3 has 16 residues. The CDR3 nucleotides read TGTGCCAGCAGCGGACACTGGACCGCGAACACCGGGGAGCTGTTTTTT. It is translated as CASSGHWTANTGELFF. The variable domain in full, with the rest retrieved from reference TRBV7-9 and TRBJ2-2, is DTGVSQNPRHKITKRGQNVTFRCDPISEHNRLYWYRQTLGQGPEFLTYFQNEAQLEKSRLLSDRFSAERPKGSFSTLEIQRTEQGDSAMYLCASSGHWTANTGELFFGEGSRLTVL.

The gene calls are TRBV12-3 or TRBV12-4 and TRBJ2-7; 7 positions match TRBD2. The V gene end was trimmed by 4 bases and the J gene end by 7 bases; junction bases not matched to a gene: 7. This CDR3 comprises 13 residues. Written as DNA, the CDR3 is TGTGCCAGCAGTTGGGGGGGAGCGGGAGAGCAGTACTTC. This codes for CASSWGGAGEQYF.

The genes are TRBV6-5 and TRBJ1-1; 7 bases are shared with TRBD1. The CDR3 runs to 16 residues. Germline V gene data show CDR1 as MNHEY and CDR2 as SVGAGI. V shed 0 bases, J shed 0 bases, and the junction held 4 bases outside the gene matches. DNA for the CDR3: TGTGCCAGCAGTTACTCAGGGGGCGGAGTGAACACTGAAGCTTTCTTT. Its translation: CASSYSGGGVNTEAFF.

V usage is TRBV7-9 and J usage is TRBJ2-3; D gene uncertain. V lost 1 base and J 0 bases, leaving 5 bases between the germline ends. CDR1 SEHNR and CDR2 FQNEAQ come from the germline V gene (reference sequence). The CDR3 spans 14 residues. CDR3 protein: CASSLEQSTDTQYF. The CDR3 nucleotides are TGTGCCAGCAGCTTAGAACAGAGCACAGATACGCAGTATTTT.

Details on this clone: This CDR3 is also generated by other DNA sequences in the sample. This CDR3 reads CASSPGGSDTQYF. In DNA, the CDR3 is TGTGCCAGCAGTCCGGGGGGTTCGGATACGCAGTATTTT. This rearrangement joins TRBV12-3 or TRBV12-4 to TRBJ2-3; 7 nucleotides line up with TRBD2. V shed 5 bases and J 6 bases; nucleotides not matched to a gene: 5. This CDR3 region has 13 residues.

This chain joins TRBV7-8 and TRBJ1-5; unclear D gene. V lost 0 bases and J lost 0, with 6 bases in between. This CDR3 has 15 residues. Germline CDR1 is SGHVS and CDR2 is FQNEAQ. In DNA form, the CDR3 reads TGTGCCAGCAGCTTAGCGAGGGTTAGCAATCAGCCCCAGCATTTT. This encodes CASSLARVSNQPQHF.

The J gene is TRBJ2-1, the V gene TRBV7-9, with D uncertain. The CDR3 is 13 amino acids. Between the trimmed V and J ends, which lost 8 bases and 5 bases, there was a span of 13 bases. Germline assignment: CDR1 SEHNR and CDR2 FQNEAQ (reference sequence). DNA for the CDR3: TGTGCCAGCCCTACAGAATCGGACAATGAGCAGTTCTTC. Encoded protein: CASPTESDNEQFF.

This rearrangement joins TRBV21-1 to TRBJ2-3; no check of the table's D call, TRBD1, against the DNA was made. TRBV21-1 is deemed a pseudogene. The CDR3 spans 13 residues. In nucleotides, the CDR3 is TGTGCCAGCAGCGAACAGGGGTCGGATACGCAGTATTTT. Its translation is CASSEQGSDTQYF.

The chain has TRBV27 and TRBJ1-2; a possible D gene is TRBD1 (6 bases). Trimming stripped 5 bases from V and 3 bases from J, with 10 bases between. This CDR3 is built from 13 residues. Per germline, CDR1 MNHEY and CDR2 SMNVEV (reference sequence). This CDR3 reads CASSLQGYYGYTF. The DNA for the CDR3 is TGTGCCAGCAGTCTGCAGGGGTACTATGGCTACACCTTC.

This clone has a handful of counts. The chain links TRBV5-1 to TRBJ2-1; 9 nucleotides line up with TRBD1. V gave up 3 bases and J gave up 5 bases; unmatched junction bases: 6. Germline V gives CDR1 SGHRS, CDR2 YFSETQ. CDR3 length: 15 amino acids. The CDR3 bases are TGCGCCAGCAGCTATCGAGGGGACAGGGACAATGAGCAGTTCTTC. Its protein is CASSYRGDRDNEQFF.

This sequence joins TRBV5-4 and TRBJ2-1, with 14 positions matching TRBD2. The V gene's germline CDR1 is SGHNT and CDR2 YYREEE (reference sequence). J lost 9 bases, V lost 5 bases, and 13 bases had no gene match. CDR3 length: 17 residues. The CDR3 DNA reads as TGTGCCAGCAGTTCCACTGGCAGACTAGCGGGAGGGTTTGAGCAGTTCTTC. Translating gives CASSSTGRLAGGFEQFF.

This clone was seen only once. This chain uses TRBV14 with TRBJ2-1; D is perhaps TRBD1 (6 bases). Germline CDR1 is SGHDN and CDR2 is FVKESK. V lost 5 bases to trimming and J lost 9 bases, with 14 bases between them. The CDR3 length is 13 residues. The CDR3 loop is CASSLGGGGEQFF. In nucleotides, the CDR3 is TGTGCCAGCAGCTTGGGTGGGGGCGGTGAGCAGTTCTTC.

This clone was observed once. The V call is TRBV6-6, the J call TRBJ2-3, with 7 bases matching TRBD1. V lost 9 bases, J lost 4 bases, and 7 bases stayed unmatched. Germline V gives CDR1 MNHNY, CDR2 SVGAGI (reference sequence). The CDR3 runs 13 residues. CDR3 sequence reads: CASSRDRADTQYF. CDR3 nucleotides: TGTGCCAGTTCCCGGGACAGAGCAGATACGCAGTATTTT.